This T cell receptor beta chain was identified during a study of cytomegalovirus exposure and HLA in healthy donors. Study background: The approximately 110 validation repertoires were reported in a later analysis to have been generated on the same platform as the approximately 700 first-cohort repertoires.

It was the approximately 120-subject validation cohort, separate from the approximately 700-subject first cohort, to which the donors belonged. Notes on the study in general: It was found in a later analysis that first-cohort TCR clusters tended to co-occur in the approximately 130 validation repertoires. The study labeled more than 150 TCR beta chains cytomegalovirus-associated.

Turning to this clone: The antigen remains undetermined.

Method: immunoSEQ multiplex PCR; TCRdb's copy keeps in-frame clones and lacks some. The repertoire holds fewer than 120,000 clones, with approximately 88% as singletons. This TCR derives from a woman in her 30s in good health and CMV-seropositive. Sequencing was performed on PBMCs.

CDR3 DNA sequence: TGCGCCAGCAGCTTGGTCGAGGGGGCGCTTTCCTACGAGCAGTACTTC. Its protein is CASSLVEGALSYEQYF. This rearrangement joins TRBV5-1 to TRBJ2-7; TRBD1 agrees at 7 bases. The V gene's germline CDR1 is SGHRS and CDR2 YFSETQ. The V and J ends lost 0 bases and 1 base, in that order; junction bases with no gene match: 7. The CDR3 contains 16 residues.